Below are 4 T cell receptor beta chains sequenced from a single sample in a study of cytomegalovirus exposure and HLA in healthy donors. PCR used 60 Vbeta primers and 13 Jbeta primers. Generated by immunoSEQ multiplex PCR, the TCRdb table keeps only in-frame clones and is missing some. The sample has some 41,000 clones, approximately 47% seen once. The source material was PBMCs. The receptors derive from a man in his 60s in good health and CMV-seronegative.

The chain links TRBV18 to TRBJ2-7; 9 nucleotides match TRBD1. Looked up from germline, CDR1 is KGHSH and CDR2 is LQKENI. The junction had 8 bases not matched to a gene; V was cut back by 3 bases and J by 5 bases. CDR3 size: 15 residues. The CDR3 nucleotides are TGTGCCAGCTCACCCGGCCAGGACAGGGGCCACGAGCAGTACTTC. It is translated as CASSPGQDRGHEQYF.

This clone appeared a few times. The genes are TRBV30 and TRBJ1-2; no firm D call. Per germline, CDR1 GTSNPN and CDR2 SVGIG (reference sequence). CDR3 size: 15 residues. The V end lost 0 bases, the J end lost 5 bases, and 16 bases lay between the germline ends. The CDR3 is CAWSVPLSRRYGYTF. DNA for the CDR3: TGTGCCTGGAGTGTACCCCTATCGAGGCGATATGGCTACACCTTC.

This clone was detected only a few times. The chain has TRBV15 and TRBJ1-1, with a possible D match to TRBD1 (6 bases). Trimming shortened V by 1 base and J by 5 bases, and 17 bases separated the two germline ends. CDR1 LNHNV and CDR2 YYDKDF come from the germline V gene (reference sequence). The length of the CDR3 is 16 residues. The CDR3, as DNA: TGTGCCACCAGCAGAGGTGGGGGGGCGGGAGTTACTGAAGCTTTCTTT. Translation: CATSRGGGAGVTEAFF.

The V gene is TRBV9, the J gene TRBJ2-1, with TRBD2 matching 12 bases. CDR3 size: 15 residues. Germline trimming cut 4 bases from V and 7 bases from J; bases unmatched to any gene: 6. Germline V gene data show CDR1 as SGDLS and CDR2 as YYNGEE. DNA for the CDR3: TGTGCCAGCAGCCGCCGGGGGACTAGCGGGAATGAGCAGTTCTTC. Translated, it gives CASSRRGTSGNEQFF. Together with reference TRBV9 and TRBJ2-1, the CDR3 gives the full variable domain: DSGVTQTPKHLITATGQRVTLRCSPRSGDLSVYWYQQSLDQGLQFLIQYYNGEERAKGNILERFSAQQFPDLHSELNLSSLELGDSALYFCASSRRGTSGNEQFFGPGTRLTVL.